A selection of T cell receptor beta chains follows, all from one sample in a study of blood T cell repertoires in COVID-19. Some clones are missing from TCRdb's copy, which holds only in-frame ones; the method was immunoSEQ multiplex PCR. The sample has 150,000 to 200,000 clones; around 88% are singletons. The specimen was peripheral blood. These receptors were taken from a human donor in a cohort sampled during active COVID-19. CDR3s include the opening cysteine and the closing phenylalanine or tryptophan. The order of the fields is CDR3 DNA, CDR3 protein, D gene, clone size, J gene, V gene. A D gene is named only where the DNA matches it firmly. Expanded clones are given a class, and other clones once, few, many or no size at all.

TGTGCCAGCAGTGCCCTCATCTCAGGGGACGCTAACTATGGCTACACCTTC | CASSALISGDANYGYTF | NA | once | TRBJ1-2 | TRBV25-1
TGTGCCAGCAACCCGGGTGCCTCTGGGGCCAACGTCCTGACTTTC | CASNPGASGANVLTF | NA | NA | TRBJ2-6 | TRBV28
TGTGCCAGCAGCTTAGGGACAGGAGCCTACAATGAGCAGTTCTTC | CASSLGTGAYNEQFF | TRBD1 | NA | TRBJ2-1 | TRBV5-8
TGTGCCAGCAGCTTCGAAGCGGGGGGTACCTACGAGCAGTACTTC | CASSFEAGGTYEQYF | TRBD2 | many | TRBJ2-7 | TRBV7-6
TGTGCCAGCAGCTTGGGACAGGTCTACGAGCAGTACTTC | CASSLGQVYEQYF | TRBD1 | once | TRBJ2-7 | TRBV7-2
TGTGCCAGCAGCGCCGGGACAGGGGGCTTTGGCTACACCTTC | CASSAGTGGFGYTF | TRBD1 | NA | TRBJ1-2 | TRBV14
TGTGCCAGCAGCCAAAGGGAGATCCCCTACGAGCAGTACTTC | CASSQREIPYEQYF | NA | NA | TRBJ2-7 | TRBV9
TGTGCCAGCAGGGTGGGGACAGCCCTCACCGGGGAGCTGTTTTTT | CASRVGTALTGELFF | TRBD1 | NA | TRBJ2-2 | TRBV6-5
TGTGCCAGCAGACCCGGACTAGCGGGGAAGAAAGAGCAGTTCTTC | CASRPGLAGKKEQFF | TRBD2 | NA | TRBJ2-1 | TRBV28
TGTGCCAGCAGCTATAGGCCAGCGGGGGCGGGAGATACGCAGTATTTT | CASSYRPAGAGDTQYF | TRBD2 | NA | TRBJ2-3 | TRBV7-2
TGTGCCAGCAGTACCGACAGGGTACCACCTAACACTGAAGCTTTCTTT | CASSTDRVPPNTEAFF | TRBD1 | NA | TRBJ1-1 | TRBV2
TGTGCCAGCAGCATTGCCCGGGAAATTAGCACAGATACGCAGTATTTT | CASSIAREISTDTQYF | NA | once | TRBJ2-3 | TRBV21-1
TGTGCCAGTAGTATCCAGGGGTCCACTGAAGCTTTCTTT | CASSIQGSTEAFF | NA | NA | TRBJ1-1 | TRBV19
TGTGCCAGCAGCACCCGATCGGGACTCCGGACTGAAGCTTTCTTT | CASSTRSGLRTEAFF | NA | NA | TRBJ1-1 | TRBV7-2
TGTGCCAGCAGCCAATGGGGGGGGTTTGGGGACACTCCTCTGGAGGCCAACGTCCTGACTTTC | CASSQWGGFGDTPLEANVLTF | NA | NA | TRBJ2-6 | TRBV14
TGTGCCAGCAGCGGGACTAGCGGGAGAGATACGCAGTATTTT | CASSGTSGRDTQYF | TRBD2 | NA | TRBJ2-3 | TRBV9
TGTGCCAGCAGCTTAGCAACTACTAGCGGGTGGAATGAGCAGTTCTTC | CASSLATTSGWNEQFF | TRBD2 | NA | TRBJ2-1 | TRBV7-2
TGTGCCAGTCATAAAGGACAGGGGTACGAGCAGTACTTC | CASHKGQGYEQYF | TRBD1 | NA | TRBJ2-7 | TRBV18
TGTGCCAGCAGCTTAGAAGGGGTCGGCTACGAGCAGTACTTC | CASSLEGVGYEQYF | NA | NA | TRBJ2-7 | TRBV11-1
TGTGCCAGCAGCTTATATGCAGGGTTAAACACTGAAGCTTTCTTT | CASSLYAGLNTEAFF | NA | few | TRBJ1-1 | TRBV7-3
TGTGCCACCAGTTCGACGGTCTGGGCGGGAGCTACCCTGGGCTATGGCTACACCTTC | CATSSTVWAGATLGYGYTF | NA | NA | TRBJ1-2 | TRBV24-1
TGTGCCAGCAGTTCACCGGGACAGGGGCCCTACGAGCAGTACTTC | CASSSPGQGPYEQYF | TRBD1 | NA | TRBJ2-7 | TRBV6-2/TRBV6-3
TGCAGTGCTAGTCTAGCGCCAGACTACGAGCAGTACTTC | CSASLAPDYEQYF | NA | NA | TRBJ2-7 | TRBV20-1
TGTGCCAGTACCGGTCTAGCGGGAGGTTTTGATACGCAGTATTTT | CASTGLAGGFDTQYF | TRBD2 | NA | TRBJ2-3 | TRBV19
TGTGCCAGTAGTATAGTACTAGCGGCCTCCTACAATGAGCAGTTCTTC | CASSIVLAASYNEQFF | TRBD2 | NA | TRBJ2-1 | TRBV19
TGTGCCTGGAGCCCCGGGGCTAGCGGGAGGGCCTACAATGAGCAGTTCTTC | CAWSPGASGRAYNEQFF | TRBD2 | NA | TRBJ2-1 | TRBV30
TGTGCCAGCAGTTTGGGGGGGCTAGCGGGGTCCAGGAATGAGCAGTTCTTC | CASSLGGLAGSRNEQFF | TRBD2 | NA | TRBJ2-1 | TRBV28
TGCGCCAGCAGAAGGATAGCGGACGCCAACTATGGCTACACCTTC | CASRRIADANYGYTF | NA | NA | TRBJ1-2 | TRBV5-1
TGCGCCAGCAGCTCATCTAGCGGGGGGCTCCGAGATACGCAGTATTTT | CASSSSSGGLRDTQYF | TRBD2 | NA | TRBJ2-3 | TRBV5-1
TGTGCCAGCTCAGAAACAGGGGGATATGGCTACACCTTC | CASSETGGYGYTF | TRBD1 | NA | TRBJ1-2 | TRBV25-1
TGTGCCAGCAGAAAAACTGGCCCCACGGGTGAAGCTTTCTTT | CASRKTGPTGEAFF | NA | NA | TRBJ1-1 | TRBV6-5
TGTGCCAGCAGCTTAGCGTCGGGGATTACATCCCACGAGCAGTACTTC | CASSLASGITSHEQYF | NA | NA | TRBJ2-7 | TRBV7-2
TGCGCCAGCAGCGGGCAGGGAAGCACCGGGGAGCTGTTTTTT | CASSGQGSTGELFF | NA | NA | TRBJ2-2 | TRBV5-1
TGTGCCTGGAGTGTCGGGGTCATGAACACTGAAGCTTTCTTT | CAWSVGVMNTEAFF | NA | few | TRBJ1-1 | TRBV30
TGTGCCAGCCTCAACAGGGGAGAGGGAGAAAAACTGTTTTTT | CASLNRGEGEKLFF | TRBD1 | NA | TRBJ1-4 | TRBV28
TGTGCCAGCAGTTCCACAGGGTTAGAGACCCAGTACTTC | CASSSTGLETQYF | NA | NA | TRBJ2-5 | TRBV28
TGTGCCAGCAGCCCGACACGGAACTATGGCTACACCTTC | CASSPTRNYGYTF | NA | NA | TRBJ1-2 | TRBV3-1/TRBV3-2
TGTGCCAGCAGCCAAGATCGATTTCTTCAGGATAACTATGGCTACACCTTC | CASSQDRFLQDNYGYTF | NA | NA | TRBJ1-2 | TRBV3-1/TRBV3-2
TGCGCCAGCAGCGAGACAGGCAACTATGGCTACACCTTC | CASSETGNYGYTF | NA | NA | TRBJ1-2 | TRBV5-1
TGTGCCAGCAGCCAAGTCCAGCCGGGACAGGGCTTCGAGCAGTACTTC | CASSQVQPGQGFEQYF | TRBD1 | NA | TRBJ2-7 | TRBV3-1/TRBV3-2
TGTGCCAGCACCTATGGTGCCTCTGGGGCCAACGTCCTGACTTTC | CASTYGASGANVLTF | NA | NA | TRBJ2-6 | TRBV3-1/TRBV3-2
TGTGCCAGCACGGTAGGGAGTCGGACCACTGAAGCTTTCTTT | CASTVGSRTTEAFF | NA | NA | TRBJ1-1 | TRBV18
TGTGCCAGCAGACCCGACAGGTGGACAAATTCACCCCTCCACTTT | CASRPDRWTNSPLHF | NA | once | TRBJ1-6 | TRBV28
TGCGCCAGCAGTCAATCCCCCAGGGGGCGACTCACAGATACGCAGTATTTT | CASSQSPRGRLTDTQYF | TRBD1 | NA | TRBJ2-3 | TRBV23-1
TGTGCCAGCTCACCCCTGGGGGGTGACACTGAAGCTTTCTTT | CASSPLGGDTEAFF | NA | NA | TRBJ1-1 | TRBV18
TGTGCCAGCAGTTTGGGAGAGAACACTGAAGCTTTCTTT | CASSLGENTEAFF | NA | NA | TRBJ1-1 | TRBV28
TGTGCCAGCAGCCAAAGTACAGGGATTGAGGGCTACACCTTC | CASSQSTGIEGYTF | NA | once | TRBJ1-2 | TRBV27
TGTGCCAGTAGGCAGGGGGCGCGGGGCTACACCTTC | CASRQGARGYTF | TRBD1 | NA | TRBJ1-2 | TRBV19
TGCGCCAGCAGCCGGGGACAGGGAGACAATGAGCAGTTCTTC | CASSRGQGDNEQFF | TRBD1 | NA | TRBJ2-1 | TRBV4-1
TGCGCCAGCAGCCAAGACGGGTCTAGTGGCGAGCAGTACTTC | CASSQDGSSGEQYF | NA | NA | TRBJ2-7 | TRBV4-3
TGTGCCAGCAGCTTCAGACGCATTAACCGGGGGGGTGGAGGTTACAATCAGCCCCAGCATTTT | CASSFRRINRGGGGYNQPQHF | NA | NA | TRBJ1-5 | TRBV9
TGTGCCACCAGTGATTTGAAAGGGGGAATAGATACGCAGTATTTT | CATSDLKGGIDTQYF | NA | NA | TRBJ2-3 | TRBV24-1
TGTGCCATCAGTAGAACAGGGGAGGTCGGAAAACTGTTTTTT | CAISRTGEVGKLFF | TRBD1 | once | TRBJ1-4 | TRBV10-3
TGCAGCGTTGATCTAGGGGCGAACTACGAGCAGTACTTC | CSVDLGANYEQYF | NA | NA | TRBJ2-7 | TRBV29-1
TGTGCCAGCAGACTAGCTTCTGGGGCCAACGTCCTGACTTTC | CASRLASGANVLTF | NA | NA | TRBJ2-6 | TRBV28
TGTGCCAGTGCACAGTCTCCTTACGAGCAGTACTTC | CASAQSPYEQYF | NA | NA | TRBJ2-7 | TRBV19
TGCGCCAGCAGCCCCAACTTGCGGGACAGAACCTACGAGCAGTACTTC | CASSPNLRDRTYEQYF | NA | NA | TRBJ2-7 | TRBV5-1
TGTGCCAGCAGCACCAGGGGTTTCATTAATTCACCCCTCCACTTT | CASSTRGFINSPLHF | NA | NA | TRBJ1-6 | TRBV27
TGTGCCAGCAGTTACCCAGGACAGGGGAGCTCCTACGAGCAGTACTTC | CASSYPGQGSSYEQYF | TRBD1 | NA | TRBJ2-7 | TRBV6-6